This TCR beta chain was identified during a study of CD8 T cells in ankylosing spondylitis. This clonotype was detected ten times or more. With molecular barcodes, quantitative 5'-RACE was used to make the TCR beta libraries. One entry per CDR3 protein results from TCRdb running MiXCR on the 5' RACE reads. Of about 360,000 distinct CDR3 sequences listed, approximately 22% were seen once; the top ten hold under 15%. The CDR3 has 13 amino acids. CDR1 is MDHEN and CDR2 is SYDVKM in the germline V gene. The germline V and J ends were trimmed by 5 bases and 7 bases, with 12 bases remaining between them. This clonotype originated in a male donor with ankylosing spondylitis or in good health (not recorded which). The rearrangement links TRBV28 to TRBJ2-1; D perhaps matches TRBD1 (5 bases). The sequenced material came from blood, either unsorted or a sorted T cell fraction (not recorded which). Written as DNA, the CDR3 is TGTGCCAGCAGTCTTCAGGGCGTGAATGAGCAGTTCTTC. This codes for CASSLQGVNEQFF. The entire variable domain, with the rest obtained from reference TRBV28 and TRBJ2-1, is as follows: DVKVTQSSRYLVKRTGEKVFLECVQDMDHENMFWYRQDPGLGLRLIYFSYDVKMKEKGDIPEGYSVSREKKERFSLILESASTNQTSMYLCASSLQGVNEQFFGPGTRLTVL.